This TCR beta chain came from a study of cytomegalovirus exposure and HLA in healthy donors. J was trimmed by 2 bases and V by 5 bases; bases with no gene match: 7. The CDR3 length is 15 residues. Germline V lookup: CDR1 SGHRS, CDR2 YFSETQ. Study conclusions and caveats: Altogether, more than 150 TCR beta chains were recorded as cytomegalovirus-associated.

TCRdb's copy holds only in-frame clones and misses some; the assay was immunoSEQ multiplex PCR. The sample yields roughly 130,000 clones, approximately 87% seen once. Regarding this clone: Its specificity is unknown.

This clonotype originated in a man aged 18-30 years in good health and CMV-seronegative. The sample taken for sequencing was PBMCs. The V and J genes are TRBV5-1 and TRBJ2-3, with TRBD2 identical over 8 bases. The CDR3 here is CASSRVAGPTDTQYF. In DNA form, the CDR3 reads TGCGCCAGCAGTCGAGTAGCGGGGCCCACAGATACGCAGTATTTT. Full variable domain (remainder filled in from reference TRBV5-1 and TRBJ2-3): KAGVTQTPRYLIKTRGQQVTLSCSPISGHRSVSWYQQTPGQGLQFLFEYFSETQRNKGNFPGRFSGRQFSNSRSEMNVSTLELGDSALYLCASSRVAGPTDTQYFGPGTRLTVL.